One sample yielded the 18 T cell receptor beta chains listed below, sequenced in a study of blood T cell repertoires in COVID-19. Clones were read by immunoSEQ multiplex PCR, and TCRdb kept only the in-frame ones, dropping some. The table shows some 460,000 clones, with 87% occurring only once. The specimen sequenced was PBMCs or T cells enriched from blood (not recorded which). These receptor sequences come from a woman aged 18-29 years with acute COVID-19.

V is TRBV16 and J is TRBJ1-1; D uncertain. The CDR3 length is 12 residues. CDR1 KGHSY and CDR2 FQNENV come from the germline V gene. V lost 1 base and J 8 bases, leaving 8 bases between the germline ends. CDR3 protein: CASSQLTREAFF. The CDR3 DNA follows: TGTGCCAGCAGCCAATTAACCAGGGAAGCTTTCTTT.

The chain uses TRBV3-1 (or the pseudogene TRBV3-2) and TRBJ2-1, with D hard to call. V lost 0 bases, J lost 3 bases, and 6 bases lay in between. From germline, CDR1 is LGHDT and CDR2 YNNKEL (reference sequence). This CDR3 has 14 amino acids. This CDR3 is CASSQDPSYNEQFF. The CDR3 bases are TGTGCCAGCAGCCAAGATCCCAGCTACAATGAGCAGTTCTTC.

The chain links TRBV28 to TRBJ2-2; TRBD2 aligns across 7 bases. Germline-derived CDR1 and CDR2 are MDHEN and SYDVKM. The CDR3 spans 16 residues. The V and J ends lost 3 bases and 4 bases, in that order; junction bases with no gene match: 8. CDR3 bases: TGTGCCAGCAGTTTCCGGACTAGTTCGGTCACCGGGGAGCTGTTTTTT. Its protein is CASSFRTSSVTGELFF.

This clone has just one count. This chain connects TRBV5-1 to TRBJ2-5; D may be TRBD2 (6 bases). Germline CDR1 reads SGHRS; CDR2 reads YFSETQ. V lost 4 bases and J 5 bases, leaving 24 bases between the germline ends. This CDR3 comprises 17 residues. The chain's CDR3 is CASSIQAVGGNGETQYF. Written as DNA, the CDR3 is TGCGCCAGCAGCATCCAGGCGGTCGGGGGAAACGGGGAGACCCAGTACTTC. Full variable domain (outside the CDR3, taken from reference TRBV5-1 and TRBJ2-5): KAGVTQTPRYLIKTRGQQVTLSCSPISGHRSVSWYQQTPGQGLQFLFEYFSETQRNKGNFPGRFSGRQFSNSRSEMNVSTLELGDSALYLCASSIQAVGGNGETQYFGPGTRLLVL.

This clone appeared once. The V and J genes are TRBV7-9 and TRBJ2-2, with TRBD2 identical over 10 bases. Germline CDR1 is SEHNR and CDR2 is FQNEAQ (reference sequence). This CDR3 spans 15 amino acids. The trim removed 5 bases at V and 2 bases at J, leaving 2 bases unmatched. The DNA of the CDR3 is TGTGCCAGCAGCCGGACTAGCGGAAACACCGGGGAGCTGTTTTTT. Translated, it gives CASSRTSGNTGELFF.

The CDR3 coding sequence is TGTGCCAGCAGCTTAGTAACGGGACAGCGGAGTTACGAGCAGTACTTC. As protein: CASSLVTGQRSYEQYF. The chain couples TRBV11-2 to TRBJ2-7; 7 bases match TRBD1. From germline, CDR1 is SGHAT and CDR2 FQNNGV. V was clipped by 1 base and J by 4 bases; unmatched bases: 10. The CDR3 contains 16 residues.

This clone was detected only once. This chain uses TRBV28 with TRBJ1-6; the D is unclear. The V gene lost 2 bases and the J gene lost 10 bases, with 12 bases spanning the gap. Germline CDR1 and CDR2: MDHEN and SYDVKM. The CDR3 length is 14 residues. CDR3 residues: CASSLTGERSPLHF. CDR3 coding DNA: TGTGCCAGCAGTTTAACCGGGGAAAGGTCACCCCTCCACTTT.

V is TRBV18 and J is TRBJ2-1; 9 nucleotides agree with TRBD1. From germline, CDR1 is KGHSH and CDR2 LQKENI. The CDR3 has 18 amino acids. V shed 3 bases, J shed 5 bases, and the junction held 14 bases outside the gene matches. This CDR3 reads CASSPPPRGQGADNEQFF. The CDR3 DNA reads as TGTGCCAGCTCACCCCCGCCCCGGGGACAGGGAGCAGACAATGAGCAGTTCTTC. The whole variable domain, filled in from reference TRBV18 and TRBJ2-1, reads NAGVMQNPRHLVRRRGQEARLRCSPMKGHSHVYWYRQLPEEGLKFMVYLQKENIIDESGMPKERFSAEFPKEGPSILRIQQVVRGDSAAYFCASSPPPRGQGADNEQFFGPGTRLTVL.

The chain links TRBV18 to TRBJ1-1; possibly TRBD1 for D (6 bases). The germline V and J ends were trimmed by 4 bases and 1 base, with 13 bases remaining between them. The CDR3 consists of 15 residues. Looked up from germline, CDR1 is KGHSH and CDR2 is LQKENI. CDR3: CASSQLTGPNTEAFF. The CDR3 DNA reads as TGTGCCAGCTCACAGTTGACAGGACCGAACACTGAAGCTTTCTTT. The full variable domain, in which reference TRBV18 and TRBJ1-1 provide the parts outside the CDR3, is NAGVMQNPRHLVRRRGQEARLRCSPMKGHSHVYWYRQLPEEGLKFMVYLQKENIIDESGMPKERFSAEFPKEGPSILRIQQVVRGDSAAYFCASSQLTGPNTEAFFGQGTRLTVV.

V and J are TRBV11-2 and TRBJ2-4; TRBD1 is a possible D gene (7 bases). With 5 bases removed from V and 6 bases from J, the gap between germline ends came to 23 bases. The germline V gene encodes CDR1 SGHAT and CDR2 FQNNGV. The CDR3 extends over 17 amino acids. The CDR3 sequence is CASSPRGVRNSINIQYF. Here the CDR3 DNA reads TGTGCCAGCAGCCCCAGGGGGGTGCGAAATAGCATAAACATTCAGTACTTC.

This sequence joins TRBV12-3 or TRBV12-4 and TRBJ1-1; D gene unclear. The CDR3 is 13 amino acids. Trimming cost V 4 bases and J 0 bases, with 6 bases left between them. The CDR3 spells CASSSGLNTEAFF. The CDR3 DNA sequence: TGTGCCAGCAGTTCGGGTCTGAACACTGAAGCTTTCTTT.

The rearrangement links TRBV19 to TRBJ1-6; a weak D match, TRBD1 (5 bases). CDR3 length equals 16 residues. Looked up from germline, CDR1 is LNHDA and CDR2 is SQIVND (reference sequence). V was cut by 3 bases and J by 7 bases, with 16 bases left in between. DNA of the CDR3: TGTGCCAGTAGTATCCTTGGGGCAGGAGGGAATTCACCCCTCCACTTT. Its translation: CASSILGAGGNSPLHF.

V and J are TRBV29-1 and TRBJ2-2; TRBD2 is a possible D gene (6 bases). This CDR3 spans 15 amino acids. The germline V gene encodes CDR1 SQVTM and CDR2 ANQGSEA. Trimming cost V 3 bases and J 3 bases, with 14 bases left between them. The CDR3 DNA sequence: TGCAGCGTTGAGATCCGGGGGTCTGACACCGGGGAGCTGTTTTTT. It is translated as CSVEIRGSDTGELFF.

The rearrangement links TRBV3-1 (or the pseudogene TRBV3-2) to TRBJ2-5; D not resolved. The V end lost 6 bases, the J end lost 5 bases, and 7 bases lay between the germline ends. This CDR3 has 11 residues. The germline CDR1 and CDR2 sequences are LGHDT and YNNKEL (reference sequence). The CDR3 DNA sequence: TGTGCCAGCAGTCTACGGGAGACCCAGTACTTC. It codes for CASSLRETQYF.

This chain links TRBV11-1 with TRBJ1-3, with D maybe TRBD1 (6 bases). V was pared by 3 bases and J by 0 bases, with 9 bases between. The germline gives CDR1 SGHAT, CDR2 FQDESV (reference sequence). This CDR3 has 15 amino acids. This CDR3 is CASSLDSNSGNTIYF. The CDR3 nucleotides read TGTGCCAGCAGCTTGGACAGCAACTCTGGAAACACCATATATTTT. The whole variable domain, filled in from reference TRBV11-1 and TRBJ1-3, reads EAEVAQSPRYKITEKSQAVAFWCDPISGHATLYWYRQILGQGPELLVQFQDESVVDDSQLPKDRFSAERLKGVDSTLKIQPAELGDSAMYLCASSLDSNSGNTIYFGEGSWLTVV.

Comment on this clone: This sample also contains other DNA sequences that code for the same CDR3. This chain joins TRBV7-9 and TRBJ1-1; a weak D match, TRBD1 (5 bases). Germline V gives CDR1 SEHNR, CDR2 FQNEAQ (reference sequence). Trimming took 5 bases from V and 2 from J, leaving 9 bases between them. The CDR3 covers 13 residues. The CDR3 region is CASSQTVNTEAFF. CDR3 nucleotide sequence: TGTGCCAGCAGCCAGACAGTAAACACTGAAGCTTTCTTT.

This clone was seen just once. V is TRBV5-1 and J is TRBJ2-5; 10 bases line up with TRBD2. J lost 6 bases, V lost 4 bases, and 12 bases had no gene match. Germline CDR1 is SGHRS and CDR2 is YFSETQ. The CDR3 is 16 amino acids. CDR3 amino acids: CASSLFKREGPKTQYF. In DNA form, the CDR3 reads TGCGCCAGCAGCCTCTTTAAGCGGGAGGGCCCGAAGACCCAGTACTTC.

The J gene is TRBJ2-5, the V gene TRBV9; 8 positions match TRBD2. The V gene's germline CDR1 is SGDLS and CDR2 YYNGEE. Trimming at V came to 0 bases and at J to 5 bases, leaving 12 bases not matched to a gene. The CDR3 sequence is 17 residues long. The CDR3 DNA reads TGTGCCAGCAGCGTAGGAGGTAGCGGGGCCGAGAGGGAGACCCAGTACTTC. It yields the protein CASSVGGSGAERETQYF.